A selection of T cell receptor beta chains follows, all from one sample in a study of T cells after yellow fever vaccination. From the 5' RACE reads, TCRdb called clonotypes with MiXCR, one entry per CDR3 protein. The data hold around 47,000 distinct CDR3 sequences, with under 8% observed a single time. The sample here was CD8+ T cells not binding an NS4B(214-222) dextramer, sorted from PBMCs, taken 45 days after the yellow fever booster vaccination. Source of these receptors: a man younger than 45 who received the YFV17D yellow fever vaccine. Each CDR3 is given with its conserved first and last residue. The D gene is left open where the match is weak. Size tells how often a clone was seen (once, few, many) or the class of an expanded clone, and some rows leave it out.

few	TRBV5-4	-	TRBJ2-1	TGTGCCAGCAGCCCGGGGGACACTCACAATGAGCAGTTCTTC	CASSPGDTHNEQFF
many	TRBV27	TRBD1	TRBJ2-7	TGTGCCAGCAGTTTATCCAGGGGGCAATTCCTTCGCAACGAGCAGTACTTC	CASSLSRGQFLRNEQYF
many	TRBV19	TRBD2	TRBJ2-1	TGTGCCAGTCAAACGGGAGGGGACAATGAGCAGTTCTTC	CASQTGGDNEQFF
many	TRBV11-1	-	TRBJ1-1	TGTGCCAGCAGCTTAGGGGGCGCCGGCACTGAAGCTTTCTTT	CASSLGGAGTEAFF
-	TRBV5-5	-	TRBJ2-7	TGTGCCAGCAGCTTCTCTGGGGAGCAGTACTTC	CASSFSGEQYF
many	TRBV6-2/TRBV6-3	-	TRBJ2-1	TGTGCCAGCAGAAAGGATTACAATGAGCAGTTCTTC	CASRKDYNEQFF
-	TRBV6-5	TRBD1	TRBJ2-7	TGTGCCAGCGTACTCAGGGGGCTTTCCTACGAGCAGTACTTC	CASVLRGLSYEQYF
-	TRBV19	TRBD1	TRBJ2-3	TGTGCCAGTAATCCCCCCGGGACAGGGAGCCCAGATACGCAGTATTTT	CASNPPGTGSPDTQYF
many	TRBV20-1	-	TRBJ2-7	TGCAGTGCTAGAGACCTGAGCTACGAGCAGTACTTC	CSARDLSYEQYF
many	TRBV3-1	TRBD2	TRBJ2-1	TGTGCCAGCACCCCGAGGGCGGGAGCCGCCTACAATGAGCAGTTCTTC	CASTPRAGAAYNEQFF
many	TRBV6-5	-	TRBJ1-5	TGTGCCAGCACGGGTGCGGTTCTCGGGTACCAGCCCCAGCATTTT	CASTGAVLGYQPQHF
many	TRBV6-5	TRBD2	TRBJ2-7	TGTGCCAGCAGTTATGGTCGCGGGAGCTCCTACGAGCAGTACTTC	CASSYGRGSSYEQYF
few	TRBV30	-	TRBJ2-7	TGTGCCTGGAGTGTAGGAGGGCAGTTCTACGAGCAGTACTTC	CAWSVGGQFYEQYF
many	TRBV4-3	-	TRBJ1-1	TGCGCCAGCAGCCAGCAAGGGACCAGCACTGAAGCTTTCTTT	CASSQQGTSTEAFF